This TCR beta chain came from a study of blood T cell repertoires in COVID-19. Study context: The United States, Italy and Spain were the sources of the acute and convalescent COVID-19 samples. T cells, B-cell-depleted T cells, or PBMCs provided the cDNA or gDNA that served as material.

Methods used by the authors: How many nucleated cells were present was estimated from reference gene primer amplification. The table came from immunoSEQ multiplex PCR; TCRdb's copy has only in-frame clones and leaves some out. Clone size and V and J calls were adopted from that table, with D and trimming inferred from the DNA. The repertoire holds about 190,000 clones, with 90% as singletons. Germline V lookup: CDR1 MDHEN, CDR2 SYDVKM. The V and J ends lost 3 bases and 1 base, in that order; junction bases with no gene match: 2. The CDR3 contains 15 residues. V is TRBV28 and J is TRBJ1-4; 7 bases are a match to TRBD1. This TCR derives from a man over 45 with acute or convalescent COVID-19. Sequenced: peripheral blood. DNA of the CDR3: TGTGCCAGCAGTTTCGGGACAGTAACTAATGAAAAACTGTTTTTT. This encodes CASSFGTVTNEKLFF.